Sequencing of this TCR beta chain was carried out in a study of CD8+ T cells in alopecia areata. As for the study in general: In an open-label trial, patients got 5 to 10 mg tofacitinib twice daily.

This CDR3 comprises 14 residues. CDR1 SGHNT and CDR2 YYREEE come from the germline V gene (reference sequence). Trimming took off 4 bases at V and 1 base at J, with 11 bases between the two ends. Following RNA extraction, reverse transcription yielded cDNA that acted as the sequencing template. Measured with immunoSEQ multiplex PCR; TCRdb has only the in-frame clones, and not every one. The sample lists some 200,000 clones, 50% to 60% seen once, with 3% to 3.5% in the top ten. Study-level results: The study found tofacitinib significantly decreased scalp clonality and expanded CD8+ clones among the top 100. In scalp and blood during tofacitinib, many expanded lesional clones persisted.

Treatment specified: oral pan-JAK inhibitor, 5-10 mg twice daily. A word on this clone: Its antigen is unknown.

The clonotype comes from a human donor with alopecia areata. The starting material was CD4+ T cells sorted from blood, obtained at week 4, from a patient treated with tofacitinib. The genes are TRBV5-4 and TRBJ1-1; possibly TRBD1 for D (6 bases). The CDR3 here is CASSPWTANTEAFF. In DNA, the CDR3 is TGTGCCAGCAGCCCCTGGACAGCGAACACTGAAGCTTTCTTT. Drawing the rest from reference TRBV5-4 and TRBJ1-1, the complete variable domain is ETGVTQSPTHLIKTRGQQVTLRCSSQSGHNTVSWYQQALGQGPQFIFQYYREEENGRGNFPPRFSGLQFPNYSSELNVNALELDDSALYLCASSPWTANTEAFFGQGTRLTVV.